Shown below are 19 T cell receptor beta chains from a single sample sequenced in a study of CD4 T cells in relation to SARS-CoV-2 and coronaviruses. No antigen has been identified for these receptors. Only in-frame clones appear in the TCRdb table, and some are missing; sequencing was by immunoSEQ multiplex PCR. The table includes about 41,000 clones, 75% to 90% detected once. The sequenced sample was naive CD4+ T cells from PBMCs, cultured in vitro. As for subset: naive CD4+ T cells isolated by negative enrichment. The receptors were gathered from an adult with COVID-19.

CDR3 protein: CATSHSSGKRGYTF. DNA of the CDR3: TGTGCCACCAGTCACAGCTCAGGGAAAAGGGGCTACACCTTC. This chain joins TRBV24-1 and TRBJ1-2; possible D gene TRBD1, 5 bases. Germline-derived CDR1 and CDR2 are KGHDR and SFDVKD. The CDR3 consists of 14 residues. The V end lost 6 bases, the J end lost 8 bases, and 18 bases lay between the germline ends.

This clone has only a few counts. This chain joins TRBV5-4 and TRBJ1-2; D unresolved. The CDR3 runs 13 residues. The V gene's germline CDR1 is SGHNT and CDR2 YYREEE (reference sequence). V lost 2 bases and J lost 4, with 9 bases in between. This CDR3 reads CASSFMGAYGYTF. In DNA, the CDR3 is TGTGCCAGCAGCTTCATGGGAGCCTATGGCTACACCTTC.

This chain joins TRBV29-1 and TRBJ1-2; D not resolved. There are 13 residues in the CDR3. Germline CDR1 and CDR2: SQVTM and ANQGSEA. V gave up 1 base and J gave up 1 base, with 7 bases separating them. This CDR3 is CSVEGPFNYGYTF. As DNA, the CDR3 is TGCAGCGTTGAAGGGCCCTTTAACTATGGCTACACCTTC.

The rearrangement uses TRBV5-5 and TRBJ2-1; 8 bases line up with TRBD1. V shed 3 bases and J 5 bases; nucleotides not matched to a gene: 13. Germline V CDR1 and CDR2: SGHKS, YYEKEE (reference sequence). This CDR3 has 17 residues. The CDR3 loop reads CASSSYRDRLGNNEQFF. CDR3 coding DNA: TGTGCCAGCAGCTCATACCGGGACAGGTTGGGAAACAATGAGCAGTTCTTC. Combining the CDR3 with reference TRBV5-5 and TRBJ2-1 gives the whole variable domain DAGVTQSPTHLIKTRGQQVTLRCSPISGHKSVSWYQQVLGQGPQFIFQYYEKEERGRGNFPDRFSARQFPNYSSELNVNALLLGDSALYLCASSSYRDRLGNNEQFFGPGTRLTVL.

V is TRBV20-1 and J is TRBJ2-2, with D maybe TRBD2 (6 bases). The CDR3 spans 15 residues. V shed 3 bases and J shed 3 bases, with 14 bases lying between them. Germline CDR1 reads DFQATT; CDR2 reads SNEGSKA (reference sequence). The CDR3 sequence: CSASWAGLDTGELFF. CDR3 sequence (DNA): TGCAGTGCTAGTTGGGCGGGACTGGACACCGGGGAGCTGTTTTTT.

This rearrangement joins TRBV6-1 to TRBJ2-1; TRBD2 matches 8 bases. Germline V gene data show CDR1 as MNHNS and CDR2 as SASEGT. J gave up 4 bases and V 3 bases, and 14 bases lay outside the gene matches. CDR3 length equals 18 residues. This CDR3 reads CASSDSYTERERYNEQFF. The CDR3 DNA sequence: TGTGCCAGCAGTGACAGCTACACCGAGCGGGAGAGATACAATGAGCAGTTCTTC.

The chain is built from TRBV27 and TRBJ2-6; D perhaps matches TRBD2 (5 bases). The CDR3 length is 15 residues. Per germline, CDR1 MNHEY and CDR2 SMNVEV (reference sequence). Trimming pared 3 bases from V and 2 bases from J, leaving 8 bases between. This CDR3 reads CASSFWETGANVLTF. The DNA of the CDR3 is TGTGCCAGCAGTTTTTGGGAGACTGGGGCCAACGTCCTGACTTTC.

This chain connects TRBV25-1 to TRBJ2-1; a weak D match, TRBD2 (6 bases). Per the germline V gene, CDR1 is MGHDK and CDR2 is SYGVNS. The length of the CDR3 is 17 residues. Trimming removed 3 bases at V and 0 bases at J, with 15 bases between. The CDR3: CASSDVPSASSYNEQFF. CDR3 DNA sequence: TGTGCCAGCAGTGATGTTCCTAGCGCGAGCTCCTACAATGAGCAGTTCTTC. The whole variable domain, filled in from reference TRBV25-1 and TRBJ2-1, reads EADIYQTPRYLVIGTGKKITLECSQTMGHDKMYWYQQDPGMELHLIHYSYGVNSTEKGDLSSESTVSRIRTEHFPLTLESARPSHTSQYLCASSDVPSASSYNEQFFGPGTRLTVL.

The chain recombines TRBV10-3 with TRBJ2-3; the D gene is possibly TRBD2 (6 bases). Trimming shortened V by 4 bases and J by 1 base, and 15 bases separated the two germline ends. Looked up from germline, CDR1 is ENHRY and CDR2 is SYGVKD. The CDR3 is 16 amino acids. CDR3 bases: TGTGCCATCAGTGCTCCTAGCGACCATCGCACAGATACGCAGTATTTT. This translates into CAISAPSDHRTDTQYF.

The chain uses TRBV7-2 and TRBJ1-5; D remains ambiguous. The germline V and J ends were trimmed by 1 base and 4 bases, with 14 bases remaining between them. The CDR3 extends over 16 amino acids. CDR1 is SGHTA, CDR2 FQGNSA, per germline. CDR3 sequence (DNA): TGTGCCAGCAGCTTAGACGGTGGGTCCTTTAATCAGCCCCAGCATTTT. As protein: CASSLDGGSFNQPQHF.

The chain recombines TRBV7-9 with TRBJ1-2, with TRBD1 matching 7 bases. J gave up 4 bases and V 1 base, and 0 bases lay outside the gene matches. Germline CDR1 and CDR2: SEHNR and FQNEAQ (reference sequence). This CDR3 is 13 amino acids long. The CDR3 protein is CASSLGTGYGYTF. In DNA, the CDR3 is TGTGCCAGCAGCTTAGGGACAGGCTATGGCTACACCTTC. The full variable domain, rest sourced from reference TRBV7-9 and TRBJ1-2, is DTGVSQNPRHKITKRGQNVTFRCDPISEHNRLYWYRQTLGQGPEFLTYFQNEAQLEKSRLLSDRFSAERPKGSFSTLEIQRTEQGDSAMYLCASSLGTGYGYTFGSGTRLTVV.

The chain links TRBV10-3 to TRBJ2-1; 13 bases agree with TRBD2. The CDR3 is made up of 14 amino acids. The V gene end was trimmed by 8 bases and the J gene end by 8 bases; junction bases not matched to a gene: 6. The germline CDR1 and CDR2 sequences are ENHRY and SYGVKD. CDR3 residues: CAISTSGREDEQFF. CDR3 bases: TGTGCCATCTCCACTAGCGGGAGGGAGGATGAGCAGTTCTTC.

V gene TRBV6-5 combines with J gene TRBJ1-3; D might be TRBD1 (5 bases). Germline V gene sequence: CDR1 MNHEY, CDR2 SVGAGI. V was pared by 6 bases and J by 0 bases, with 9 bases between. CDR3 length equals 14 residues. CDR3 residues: CASSKTVSGNTIYF. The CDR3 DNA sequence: TGTGCCAGCAGCAAGACAGTCTCTGGAAACACCATATATTTT.

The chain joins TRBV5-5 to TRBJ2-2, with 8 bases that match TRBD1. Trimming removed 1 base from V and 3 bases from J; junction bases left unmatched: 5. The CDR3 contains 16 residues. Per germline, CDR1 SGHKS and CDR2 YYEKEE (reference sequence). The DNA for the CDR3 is TGTGCCAGCAGCTTGCGCAGCAGGGGGCACACCGGGGAGCTGTTTTTT. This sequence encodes CASSLRSRGHTGELFF.

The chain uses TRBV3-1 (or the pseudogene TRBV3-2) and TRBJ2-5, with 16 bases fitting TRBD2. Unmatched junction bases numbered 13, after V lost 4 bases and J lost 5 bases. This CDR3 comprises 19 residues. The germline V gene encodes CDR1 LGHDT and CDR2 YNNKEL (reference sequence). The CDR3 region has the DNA TGTGCCAGCAGCCTCACGCCGGGACTAGCGGGAGGGGAGAGCGAGACCCAGTACTTC. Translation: CASSLTPGLAGGESETQYF.

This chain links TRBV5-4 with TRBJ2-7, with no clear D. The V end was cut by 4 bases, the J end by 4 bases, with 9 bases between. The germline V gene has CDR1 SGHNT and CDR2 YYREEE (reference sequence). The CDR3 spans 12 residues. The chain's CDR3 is CASSNWGYEQYF. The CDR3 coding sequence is TGTGCCAGCAGCAATTGGGGTTACGAGCAGTACTTC.

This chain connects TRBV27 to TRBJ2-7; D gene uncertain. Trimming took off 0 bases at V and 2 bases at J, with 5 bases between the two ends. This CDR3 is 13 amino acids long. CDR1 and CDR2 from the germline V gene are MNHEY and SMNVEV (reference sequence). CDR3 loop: CASSLSTPYEQYF. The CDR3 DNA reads TGTGCCAGCAGTTTATCCACCCCCTACGAGCAGTACTTC.

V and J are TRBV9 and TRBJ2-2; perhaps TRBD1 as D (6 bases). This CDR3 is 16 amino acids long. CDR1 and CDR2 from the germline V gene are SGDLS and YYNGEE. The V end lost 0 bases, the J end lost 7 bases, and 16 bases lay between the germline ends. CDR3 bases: TGTGCCAGCAGCGTAGCCTCATGGGGGCAAAGCGGGGAGCTGTTTTTT. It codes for CASSVASWGQSGELFF.

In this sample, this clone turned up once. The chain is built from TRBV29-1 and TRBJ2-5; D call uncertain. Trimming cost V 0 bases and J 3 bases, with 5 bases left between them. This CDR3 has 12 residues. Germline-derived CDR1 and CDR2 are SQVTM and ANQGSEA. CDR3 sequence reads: CSVEDSKETQYF. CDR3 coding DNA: TGCAGCGTTGAAGATAGTAAAGAGACCCAGTACTTC.